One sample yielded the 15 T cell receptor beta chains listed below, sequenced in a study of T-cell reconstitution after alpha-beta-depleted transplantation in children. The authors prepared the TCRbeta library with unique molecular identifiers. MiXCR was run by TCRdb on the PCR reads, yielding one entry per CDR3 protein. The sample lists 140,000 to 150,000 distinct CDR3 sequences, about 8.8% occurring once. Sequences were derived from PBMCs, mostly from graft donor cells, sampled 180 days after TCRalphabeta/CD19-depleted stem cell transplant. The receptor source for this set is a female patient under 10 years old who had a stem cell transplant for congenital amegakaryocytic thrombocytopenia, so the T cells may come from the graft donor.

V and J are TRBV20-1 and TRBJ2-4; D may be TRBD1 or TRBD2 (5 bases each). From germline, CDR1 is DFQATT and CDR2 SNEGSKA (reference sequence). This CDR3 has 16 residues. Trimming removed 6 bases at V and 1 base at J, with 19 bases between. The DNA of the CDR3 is TGCAGTGCCCCGACCCAGGGAGAGGGTGCCAAAAACATTCAGTACTTC. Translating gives CSAPTQGEGAKNIQYF.

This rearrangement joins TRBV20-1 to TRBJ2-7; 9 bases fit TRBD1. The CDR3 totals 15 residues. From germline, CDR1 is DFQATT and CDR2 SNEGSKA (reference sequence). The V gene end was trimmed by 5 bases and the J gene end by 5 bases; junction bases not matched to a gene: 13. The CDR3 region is CSAFGRQGGRDEQYF. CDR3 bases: TGCAGTGCTTTCGGGCGACAGGGGGGAAGGGACGAGCAGTACTTC.

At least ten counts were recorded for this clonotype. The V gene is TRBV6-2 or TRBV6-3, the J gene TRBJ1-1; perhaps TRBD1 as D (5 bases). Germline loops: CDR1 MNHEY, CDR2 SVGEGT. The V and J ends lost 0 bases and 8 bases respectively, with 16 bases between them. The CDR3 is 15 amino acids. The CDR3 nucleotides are TGTGCCAGCAGTTACTCGATCGGGGGATGGGCGGAAGCTTTCTTT. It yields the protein CASSYSIGGWAEAFF.

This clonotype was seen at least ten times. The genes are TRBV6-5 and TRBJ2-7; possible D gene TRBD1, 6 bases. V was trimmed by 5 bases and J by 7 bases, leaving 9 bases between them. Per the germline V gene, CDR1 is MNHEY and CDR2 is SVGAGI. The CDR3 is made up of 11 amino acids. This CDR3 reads CASSRRGEQYF. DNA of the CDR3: TGTGCCAGCAGTCGCAGGGGTGAGCAGTACTTC.

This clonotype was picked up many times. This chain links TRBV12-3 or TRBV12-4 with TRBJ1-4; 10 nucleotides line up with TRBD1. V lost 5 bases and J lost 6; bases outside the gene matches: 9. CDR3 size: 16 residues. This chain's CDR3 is CASSHELGTGDEKLFF. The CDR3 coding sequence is TGTGCCAGCAGTCACGAACTCGGGACAGGGGATGAAAAACTGTTTTTT.

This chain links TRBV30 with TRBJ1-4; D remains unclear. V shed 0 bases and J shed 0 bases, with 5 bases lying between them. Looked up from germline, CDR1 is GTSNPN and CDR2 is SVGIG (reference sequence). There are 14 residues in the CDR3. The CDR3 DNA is TGTGCCTGGAGTGTCTGGACAACTAATGAAAAACTGTTTTTT. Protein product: CAWSVWTTNEKLFF.

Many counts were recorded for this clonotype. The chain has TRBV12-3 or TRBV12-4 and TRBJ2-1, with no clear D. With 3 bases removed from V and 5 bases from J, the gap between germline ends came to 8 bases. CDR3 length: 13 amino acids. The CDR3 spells CASSLSPNNEQFF. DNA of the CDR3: TGTGCCAGCAGTTTGAGCCCAAACAATGAGCAGTTCTTC.

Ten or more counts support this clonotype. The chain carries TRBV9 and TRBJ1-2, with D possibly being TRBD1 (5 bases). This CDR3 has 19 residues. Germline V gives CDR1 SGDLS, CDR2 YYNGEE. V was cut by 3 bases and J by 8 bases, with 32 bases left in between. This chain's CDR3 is CASSGPDEKLGGVSQGYTF. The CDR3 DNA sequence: TGTGCCAGCAGCGGACCGGATGAGAAGCTGGGGGGTGTTTCTCAAGGCTACACCTTC.

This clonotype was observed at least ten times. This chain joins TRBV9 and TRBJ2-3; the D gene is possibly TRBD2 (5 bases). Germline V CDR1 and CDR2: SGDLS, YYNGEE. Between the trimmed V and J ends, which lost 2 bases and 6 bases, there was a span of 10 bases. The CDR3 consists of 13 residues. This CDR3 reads CASSVSVKDTQYF. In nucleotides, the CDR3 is TGTGCCAGCAGCGTTAGCGTGAAGGATACGCAGTATTTT.

The CDR3 here is CAISELQTGTGTEQYF. CDR3 in DNA: TGTGCCATCAGTGAGTTACAAACCGGGACAGGGACCGAGCAGTACTTC. This sequence joins TRBV10-3 and TRBJ2-7; TRBD1 matches at 9 bases. The CDR3 length is 16 residues. The trim removed 1 base at V and 6 bases at J, leaving 10 bases unmatched. The germline V gene encodes CDR1 ENHRY and CDR2 SYGVKD.

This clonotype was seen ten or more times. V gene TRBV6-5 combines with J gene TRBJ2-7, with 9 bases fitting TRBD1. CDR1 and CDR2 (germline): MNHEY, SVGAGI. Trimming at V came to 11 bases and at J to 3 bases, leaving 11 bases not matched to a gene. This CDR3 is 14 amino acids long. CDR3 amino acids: CAGGVGQGYYEQYF. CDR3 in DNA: TGTGCCGGAGGGGTGGGACAGGGCTACTACGAGCAGTACTTC.

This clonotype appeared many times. The DNA of the CDR3 is TGTGCCATCAGAACTGCGGGGGGTCCCTCCTACGAGCAGTACTTC. It translates to CAIRTAGGPSYEQYF. The chain carries TRBV10-3 and TRBJ2-7; 8 nucleotides agree with TRBD2. Germline CDR1 and CDR2: ENHRY and SYGVKD. With V trimmed by 6 bases and J by 0 bases, 7 bases remained unmatched. The CDR3 is 15 residues long.

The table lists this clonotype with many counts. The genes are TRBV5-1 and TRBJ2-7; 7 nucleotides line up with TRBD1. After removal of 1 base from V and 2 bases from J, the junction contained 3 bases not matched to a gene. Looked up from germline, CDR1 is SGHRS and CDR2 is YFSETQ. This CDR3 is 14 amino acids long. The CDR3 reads CASSLTTGAYEQYF. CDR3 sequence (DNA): TGCGCCAGCAGCTTGACCACAGGGGCCTACGAGCAGTACTTC.

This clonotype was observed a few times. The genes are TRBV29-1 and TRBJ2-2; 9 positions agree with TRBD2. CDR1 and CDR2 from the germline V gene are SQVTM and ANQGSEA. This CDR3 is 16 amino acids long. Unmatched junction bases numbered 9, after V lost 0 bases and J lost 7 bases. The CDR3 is CSVEDFSGSSNGELFF. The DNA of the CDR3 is TGCAGCGTTGAAGATTTTAGCGGGAGTTCCAACGGGGAGCTGTTTTTT.

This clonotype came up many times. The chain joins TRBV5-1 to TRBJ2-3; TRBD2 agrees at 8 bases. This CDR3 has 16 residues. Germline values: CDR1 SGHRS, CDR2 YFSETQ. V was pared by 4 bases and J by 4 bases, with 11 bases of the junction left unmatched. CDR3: CASSISGTRGPDTQYF. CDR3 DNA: TGCGCCAGCAGCATAAGCGGGACTAGGGGCCCAGATACGCAGTATTTT.